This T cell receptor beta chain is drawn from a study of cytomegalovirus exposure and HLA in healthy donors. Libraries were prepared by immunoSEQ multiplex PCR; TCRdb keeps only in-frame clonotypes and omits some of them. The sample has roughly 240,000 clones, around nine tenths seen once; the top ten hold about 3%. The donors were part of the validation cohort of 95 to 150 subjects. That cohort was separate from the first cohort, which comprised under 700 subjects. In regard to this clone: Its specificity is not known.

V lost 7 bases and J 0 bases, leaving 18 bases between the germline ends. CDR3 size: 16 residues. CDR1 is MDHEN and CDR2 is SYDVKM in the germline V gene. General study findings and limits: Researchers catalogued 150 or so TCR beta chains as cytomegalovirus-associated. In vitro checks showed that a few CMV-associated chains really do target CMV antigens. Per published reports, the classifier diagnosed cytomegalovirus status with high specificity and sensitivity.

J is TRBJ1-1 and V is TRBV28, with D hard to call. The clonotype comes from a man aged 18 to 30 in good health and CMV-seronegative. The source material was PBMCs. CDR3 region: CASNPPWAGLNTEAFF. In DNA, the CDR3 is TGTGCCAGCAACCCCCCCTGGGCAGGTCTGAACACTGAAGCTTTCTTT.